This TCR beta chain was recorded in a study of blood T cell repertoires in COVID-19. About the research overall: In each case, the material was cDNA or gDNA derived from T cells, B-cell-depleted T cells, or PBMCs.

The method was immunoSEQ multiplex PCR; TCRdb's version includes in-frame clones alone and lacks a portion of them. This sample has about 92,000 clones, with about 70% found just once. The germline CDR1 and CDR2 sequences are MNHEY and SVGAGI. The V gene end was trimmed by 7 bases and the J gene end by 0 bases; junction bases not matched to a gene: 8. The CDR3 spans 15 residues. The sequence was obtained from a woman aged 55 to 70 in a cohort sampled during active or convalescent COVID-19. The source material was peripheral blood. The chain recombines TRBV6-5 with TRBJ1-1; 7 positions match TRBD1. CDR3 DNA sequence: TGTGCCAGCAAGAGGGTGGGACAGCTGAACACTGAAGCTTTCTTT. This translates into CASKRVGQLNTEAFF.